These 20 T cell receptor beta chains were sequenced from one sample in a study of T cell responses to AZD1222 COVID-19 vaccine. Generated by immunoSEQ multiplex PCR, the TCRdb table keeps only in-frame clones and is missing some. Of under 200,000 clones in the sample, more than 85% were seen once. Material: peripheral blood, obtained on day 0 of AZD1222 vaccination. These receptors originate from an adult in good health.

The rearrangement links TRBV4-3 to TRBJ2-3, with 9 bases fitting TRBD2. J was trimmed by 2 bases and V by 7 bases; bases with no gene match: 7. This CDR3 is built from 15 residues. Germline-derived CDR1 and CDR2 are LGHNA and YSLEER. The CDR3: CASTERGAPTDTQYF. CDR3 nucleotide sequence: TGCGCCAGCACGGAGCGGGGGGCCCCCACAGATACGCAGTATTTT.

The chain is built from TRBV11-2 and TRBJ2-7; 7 bases line up with TRBD2. The CDR3 length is 18 residues. V shed 1 base, J shed 0 bases, and the junction held 12 bases outside the gene matches. Germline CDR1 reads SGHAT; CDR2 reads FQNNGV. CDR3 loop: CASSLGRRETPNSYEQYF. CDR3 nucleotides: TGTGCCAGCAGCTTAGGCAGGCGGGAGACTCCGAACTCCTACGAGCAGTACTTC.

The chain links TRBV9 to TRBJ2-1, with 8 bases that match TRBD1. This CDR3 is built from 18 residues. Unmatched junction bases numbered 13, after V lost 3 bases and J lost 2 bases. Germline V gene data show CDR1 as SGDLS and CDR2 as YYNGEE. Written as DNA, the CDR3 is TGTGCCAGCAGCGCTAACCCTAAGACAGGGGTTACCTACAATGAGCAGTTCTTC. It specifies CASSANPKTGVTYNEQFF.

CDR3 amino acids: CASSPGLFVPYNEQFF. CDR3 bases: TGTGCCAGCAGCCCCGGACTCTTTGTCCCCTACAATGAGCAGTTCTTC. The chain links TRBV7-6 to TRBJ2-1, with D possibly matching TRBD2 (5 bases). Trimming removed 5 bases at V and 2 bases at J, with 16 bases between. This CDR3 is 16 amino acids long. The V gene's germline CDR1 is SGHVS and CDR2 FNYEAQ.

The chain couples TRBV27 to TRBJ2-5; weak D call: TRBD2 (5 bases). Looked up from germline, CDR1 is MNHEY and CDR2 is SMNVEV (reference sequence). Trimming removed 2 bases at V and 5 bases at J, with 12 bases between. The CDR3 runs 14 residues. CDR3 sequence (DNA): TGTGCCAGCAGTTTAGTAGGAGGCTTGGAGACCCAGTACTTC. Translated, it gives CASSLVGGLETQYF.

The rearrangement uses TRBV9 and TRBJ2-1; 8 bases are shared with TRBD2. Germline CDR1 SGDLS, CDR2 YYNGEE. The length of the CDR3 is 17 residues. V dropped 0 bases and J dropped 0; count of bases not matched to a gene: 5. The CDR3, as DNA: TGTGCCAGCAGCGTAGGGACTAGCAGTAGCTCCTACAATGAGCAGTTCTTC. It translates to CASSVGTSSSSYNEQFF.

The V and J genes are TRBV28 and TRBJ2-3; 9 positions agree with TRBD1. CDR1 and CDR2 (germline): MDHEN, SYDVKM. There are 14 residues in the CDR3. The J segment lost 3 bases and the V segment lost 6 bases, leaving 4 bases of the junction unmatched. The CDR3 reads CASSVGQGTDTQYF. The CDR3 nucleotides are TGTGCCAGCAGCGTCGGACAGGGGACAGATACGCAGTATTTT.

With respect to this clone: A junction end diverges from the germline sequence, so it may reflect a read error. The V call is TRBV19, the J call TRBJ1-3; TRBD1 might be the D (6 bases). The CDR3 consists of 15 residues. Germline V gene sequence: CDR1 LNHDA, CDR2 SQIVND (reference sequence). The CDR3 loop reads CASLRRGAAGNTIYF. The CDR3 nucleotides are TGTGCCAGTCTGAGGAGGGGGGCAGCTGGGAACACCATATATTTT.

The V gene is TRBV6-6, the J gene TRBJ2-4; 10 bases fit TRBD2. CDR1 is MNHNY and CDR2 is SVGAGI in the germline V gene (reference sequence). The CDR3 spans 16 residues. Trimming removed 6 bases from V and 2 bases from J; junction bases left unmatched: 7. CDR3 DNA sequence: TGTGCCAGCAGCAGTCTAGCGGGAGAGACCAAAAACATTCAGTACTTC. This gives the protein CASSSLAGETKNIQYF.

The chain links TRBV3-1 (or the pseudogene TRBV3-2) to TRBJ2-3, with a weak D call TRBD2 (5 bases). Trimming took off 2 bases at V and 2 bases at J, with 11 bases between the two ends. CDR3 length: 15 amino acids. CDR1 LGHDT and CDR2 YNNKEL come from the germline V gene (reference sequence). CDR3 in DNA: TGTGCCAGCAGCCAACGACAACGGGACACAGATACGCAGTATTTT. It specifies CASSQRQRDTDTQYF.

The V gene is TRBV7-8, the J gene TRBJ2-7, with a tentative D call TRBD1 (7 bases). CDR3 size: 13 residues. CDR1 is SGHVS and CDR2 is FQNEAQ in the germline V gene. V was pared by 5 bases and J by 6 bases, with 14 bases between. CDR3 bases: TGTGCCAGCAGCCCAGGGGGGCCGGGCGAGCAGTACTTC. Its protein is CASSPGGPGEQYF. Full variable domain (outside the CDR3, taken from reference TRBV7-8 and TRBJ2-7): GAGVSQSPRYKVAKRGQDVALRCDPISGHVSLFWYQQALGQGPEFLTYFQNEAQLDKSGLPSDRFFAERPEGSVSTLKIQRTQQEDSAVYLCASSPGGPGEQYFGPGTRLTVT.

This clone occurred a few times. V gene TRBV2 combines with J gene TRBJ1-1; 9 bases agree with TRBD1. CDR3 length: 15 amino acids. The V and J ends lost 8 bases and 4 bases, in that order; junction bases with no gene match: 11. From germline, CDR1 is SNHLY and CDR2 FYNNEI. Here the CDR3 DNA reads TGTGCCAGCGTTAACTCCGGGACAGGGACCACTGAAGCTTTCTTT. Translated, it gives CASVNSGTGTTEAFF.

The CDR3 reads CASSYGHRDPNYGYTF. DNA of the CDR3: TGCGCCAGCAGTTATGGTCACCGCGACCCTAACTATGGCTACACCTTC. The rearrangement joins TRBV5-1 to TRBJ1-2; no firm D call. Trimming cost V 5 bases and J 0 bases, with 17 bases left between them. The germline CDR1 and CDR2 sequences are SGHRS and YFSETQ. The CDR3 has 16 amino acids. Full variable domain (rest looked up from reference TRBV5-1 and TRBJ1-2): KAGVTQTPRYLIKTRGQQVTLSCSPISGHRSVSWYQQTPGQGLQFLFEYFSETQRNKGNFPGRFSGRQFSNSRSEMNVSTLELGDSALYLCASSYGHRDPNYGYTFGSGTRLTVV.

This chain uses TRBV6-5 with TRBJ1-1; TRBD1 agrees at 7 bases. The germline V gene encodes CDR1 MNHEY and CDR2 SVGAGI. V dropped 6 bases and J dropped 2; count of bases not matched to a gene: 3. This CDR3 is 13 amino acids long. CDR3 DNA: TGTGCCAGCAGCGGGACAGTTAACACTGAAGCTTTCTTT. This translates into CASSGTVNTEAFF.

The chain couples TRBV6-1 to TRBJ2-1; TRBD2 agrees at 8 bases. The ends lost 8 bases at V and 7 bases at J; junction bases unmatched: 10. The CDR3 runs to 14 residues. CDR1 is MNHNS, CDR2 SASEGT, per germline. The CDR3 nucleotides are TGTGCCAGCGGAGCGGGAGTGGTGGGAAATGAGCAGTTCTTC. Protein: CASGAGVVGNEQFF.

The V call is TRBV27, the J call TRBJ1-4, with D possibly being TRBD1 (6 bases). The CDR3 sequence is 15 residues long. CDR1 is MNHEY, CDR2 SMNVEV, per germline (reference sequence). The V and J ends lost 6 bases and 2 bases respectively, with 13 bases between them. This chain's CDR3 is CASRSLGATNEKLFF. CDR3 nucleotide sequence: TGTGCCAGCAGATCCCTGGGGGCTACTAATGAAAAACTGTTTTTT.

CDR3 amino acids: CASSIGTSESDTQYF. The CDR3 DNA follows: TGTGCCAGCAGCATAGGGACTAGCGAATCAGATACGCAGTATTTT. The chain joins TRBV11-3 to TRBJ2-3; 10 bases are a match to TRBD2. Trimming took 5 bases from V and 4 from J; bases not matched to a gene: 6. The CDR3 is made up of 15 amino acids. CDR1 is SGHNT, CDR2 YENEEA, per germline.

CDR3 sequence reads: CASSQAGLLGNTIYF. CDR3 sequence (DNA): TGTGCCAGCAGCCAAGCCGGGTTACTAGGAAACACCATATATTTT. V is TRBV3-1 (or the pseudogene TRBV3-2) and J is TRBJ1-3; D is unresolved. Trimming removed 1 base from V and 4 bases from J, with 11 bases in between. Germline V lookup: CDR1 LGHDT, CDR2 YNNKEL (reference sequence). CDR3 size: 15 residues.

V gene TRBV7-9 combines with J gene TRBJ2-7; TRBD2 matches at 9 bases. Per germline, CDR1 SEHNR and CDR2 FQNEAQ (reference sequence). This CDR3 spans 15 amino acids. V was clipped by 1 base and J by 3 bases; unmatched bases: 4. The CDR3 loop is CASSLDRLADYEQYF. As DNA, the CDR3 is TGTGCCAGCAGCTTAGATCGACTAGCGGACTACGAGCAGTACTTC.

The chain carries TRBV28 and TRBJ1-1; no firm D call. Germline V lookup: CDR1 MDHEN, CDR2 SYDVKM. The V end was cut by 6 bases, the J end by 1 base, with 9 bases between. The CDR3 contains 13 residues. The CDR3 region has the DNA TGTGCCAGCAGCGTAAGCAGGAACACTGAAGCTTTCTTT. Protein sequence: CASSVSRNTEAFF.